This is a list of T cell receptor beta chains from one sample in a study of T cell repertoires in ileal Crohn's disease. Sequenced by immunoSEQ multiplex PCR; TCRdb stores in-frame clones only, minus some. Here the sample spans under 14,000 clones, about nine tenths being singletons. The sequenced sample was ileal tissue. These receptors came from an adult with Crohn's disease. Both conserved end residues are part of each CDR3. The order of the fields is J gene, clone size, V gene, D gene, CDR3 DNA, CDR3 protein. A D gene is named only where the DNA matches it firmly. Size values are once, few and many counts, or a class for expanded clones, and some rows have none.

J: TRBJ2-7; size: .; V: TRBV7-8; D: .; DNA: TGTGCCAGCAGCTTACTAGAGATTTACGAGCAGTACTTC; CDR3: CASSLLEIYEQYF
J: TRBJ2-1; size: .; V: TRBV7-7; D: .; DNA: TGTGCCAGCAGCCTAGAGGCAGGAGCCTCCTACAATGAGCAGTTCTTC; CDR3: CASSLEAGASYNEQFF
J: TRBJ2-2; size: .; V: TRBV7-9; D: .; DNA: TGTGCCAGCGACCCCCGGGACGGGGAGCTGTTTTTT; CDR3: CASDPRDGELFF
J: TRBJ2-1; size: .; V: TRBV7-2; D: TRBD1; DNA: TGTGCCAGCAGCCGCCGGGGACAGGACATCAATGAGCAGTTCTTC; CDR3: CASSRRGQDINEQFF
J: TRBJ1-1; size: .; V: TRBV19; D: .; DNA: TGTGCCAGTGCCCAGGGGATGGGGAACACTGAAGCTTTCTTT; CDR3: CASAQGMGNTEAFF
J: TRBJ1-3; size: .; V: TRBV11-3; D: .; DNA: TGTGCCAGCAGCCCACGGTCGCGGGGCTCTGGAAACACCATATATTTT; CDR3: CASSPRSRGSGNTIYF
J: TRBJ1-1; size: .; V: TRBV9; D: .; DNA: TGTGCCAGCAGCGTCTTGGAGAACACTGAAGCTTTCTTT; CDR3: CASSVLENTEAFF
J: TRBJ1-3; size: .; V: TRBV21-1; D: .; DNA: TGTGCCAGCAGCAGCGTAGACAGGGTTAGGGGATTCAACTCTGGAAACACCATATATTTT; CDR3: CASSSVDRVRGFNSGNTIYF
J: TRBJ2-1; size: .; V: TRBV11-1; D: .; DNA: TGTGCCAGCAGCTTAGCGGGGGCGGGAGTAAATGAGCAGTTCTTC; CDR3: CASSLAGAGVNEQFF
J: TRBJ1-2; size: .; V: TRBV7-6; D: .; DNA: TGTGCCAGCAGCTTAGCGGTTCGGGGCACCTTC; CDR3: CASSLAVRGTF
J: TRBJ1-3; size: .; V: TRBV27; D: .; DNA: TGTGCCAGCTCTGAGACAGCCGGAAACACCATATATTTT; CDR3: CASSETAGNTIYF
J: TRBJ2-1; size: .; V: TRBV4-1; D: TRBD2; DNA: TGCGCCAGCAGCTTGCGGACTAGCGGGGGCTACAATGAGCAGTTCTTC; CDR3: CASSLRTSGGYNEQFF
J: TRBJ1-1; size: .; V: TRBV14; D: .; DNA: TGTGCCAGCAGCACATACACGGGTACCTTGAACACTGAAGCTTTCTTT; CDR3: CASSTYTGTLNTEAFF
J: TRBJ2-1; size: .; V: TRBV2; D: .; DNA: TGTGCCAGCAGTGAAGCGCAGGACAATGAGCAGTTCTTC; CDR3: CASSEAQDNEQFF
J: TRBJ1-1; size: few; V: TRBV27; D: TRBD1; DNA: TGTGCCAGCATCCCTACACAGGGGGCCAACACTGAAGCTTTCTTT; CDR3: CASIPTQGANTEAFF
J: TRBJ1-1; size: .; V: TRBV5-1; D: .; DNA: TGCGCCAGCAGCCTCACAAACTTTGGGAACACTGAAGCTTTCTTT; CDR3: CASSLTNFGNTEAFF
J: TRBJ1-5; size: .; V: TRBV5-6; D: .; DNA: TGTGCCAGCAGCTTCCCCGACAGCCTTCGCAATAGCAATCAGCCCCAGCATTTT; CDR3: CASSFPDSLRNSNQPQHF
J: TRBJ1-1; size: .; V: TRBV2; D: TRBD1; DNA: TGTGCCACAATTAATAGACAGGGGAAGGGCACTGAAGCTTTCTTT; CDR3: CATINRQGKGTEAFF
J: TRBJ1-3; size: .; V: TRBV30; D: .; DNA: TGTGCCTGGAGCCCGGGACACCGTCAATCTGGAAACACCATATATTTT; CDR3: CAWSPGHRQSGNTIYF
J: TRBJ1-1; size: .; V: TRBV7-9; D: .; DNA: TGTGCCAGCGGACTTTTTATCGCCGGCACTGAAGCTTTCTTT; CDR3: CASGLFIAGTEAFF
J: TRBJ2-3; size: few; V: TRBV2; D: .; DNA: TGTGCCAGCAGCCTAAGACCGGACACAGATACGCAGTATTTT; CDR3: CASSLRPDTDTQYF
J: TRBJ2-1; size: .; V: TRBV2; D: .; DNA: TGTGCCAGCAGTGAACAGCGGCTCCTCAATGAGCAGTTCTTC; CDR3: CASSEQRLLNEQFF
J: TRBJ1-2; size: .; V: TRBV30; D: .; DNA: TGTGCCGGAGCCTCGGGCGGAAACTATGGCTACACCTTC; CDR3: CAGASGGNYGYTF
J: TRBJ1-1; size: .; V: TRBV20-1; D: .; DNA: TGCAGTGCTAGAGCTTCCGAAGAAGCTTTCTTT; CDR3: CSARASEEAFF
J: TRBJ1-4; size: .; V: TRBV10-2; D: .; DNA: TGCGCCAGCACCTCGACAGGCGGTAATGAAAAACTGTTTTTT; CDR3: CASTSTGGNEKLFF
J: TRBJ1-4; size: once; V: TRBV27; D: TRBD1; DNA: TGTGCCAGCAGTCAGACGACAGGGGGGAATGAAAAACTGTTTTTT; CDR3: CASSQTTGGNEKLFF
J: TRBJ2-3; size: .; V: TRBV7-8; D: TRBD2; DNA: TGTGCCAGCAGAGCCCCGGGACTAGCGAGCACAGATACGCAGTATTTT; CDR3: CASRAPGLASTDTQYF
J: TRBJ1-2; size: .; V: TRBV4-3; D: TRBD1; DNA: TGCGCCAGCAGCACCGGACAGGGCTCCGGGGGGTATGGCTACACCTTC; CDR3: CASSTGQGSGGYGYTF
J: TRBJ2-1; size: few; V: TRBV12-5; D: TRBD1; DNA: TGTGCTAGTGGCATGGGACAGGGAAACGAGCAGTTCTTC; CDR3: CASGMGQGNEQFF
J: TRBJ2-5; size: .; V: TRBV7-2; D: TRBD2; DNA: TGTGCCAGCAGCTCTAGTCGAGGACTAGCGACCGAGACCCAGTACTTC; CDR3: CASSSSRGLATETQYF
J: TRBJ1-1; size: .; V: TRBV2; D: .; DNA: TGTGCCAGCAGTGAAGGGACAGAAGCTTTCTTT; CDR3: CASSEGTEAFF
J: TRBJ2-1; size: .; V: TRBV9; D: TRBD2; DNA: TGTGCCAGCAGCCCCCGACCCATAGCGGGAGGGTCGGGCAATGAGCAGTTCTTC; CDR3: CASSPRPIAGGSGNEQFF
J: TRBJ1-4; size: .; V: TRBV6-1; D: .; DNA: TGTGCCAGCAATCGACGGTCTAATGAAAAACTGTTTTTT; CDR3: CASNRRSNEKLFF